This T cell receptor beta chain comes out of a study of T cell repertoires in cytomegalovirus infection. About the research overall: Use of recently identified HLA-C-restricted and well-studied HLA-B-restricted CMV epitopes was part of the study.

Germline V CDR1 and CDR2: LNHDA, SQIVND (reference sequence). The CDR3 runs 15 residues. The germline V and J ends were trimmed by 4 bases and 0 bases, with 10 bases remaining between them. TCRdb called the reads again in MiXCR, with one record for every CDR3 protein. The sample contains approximately 120,000 distinct CDR3 sequences, about 30% of which appear only once. Comments on this clonotype: The target antigen is unknown.

The clonotype comes from a human donor in good health (CMV status not recorded). Some clones in this sample may be carry-over from other donors' samples. The sequences come from CD8+ T cells from cultured PBMCs, collected from culture after CMV antigen stimulation. The chain has TRBV19 and TRBJ2-1; D is unclear. This CDR3 is CASSKPPSSYNEQFF. DNA for the CDR3: TGTGCCAGTAGTAAACCCCCGAGCTCCTACAATGAGCAGTTCTTC.